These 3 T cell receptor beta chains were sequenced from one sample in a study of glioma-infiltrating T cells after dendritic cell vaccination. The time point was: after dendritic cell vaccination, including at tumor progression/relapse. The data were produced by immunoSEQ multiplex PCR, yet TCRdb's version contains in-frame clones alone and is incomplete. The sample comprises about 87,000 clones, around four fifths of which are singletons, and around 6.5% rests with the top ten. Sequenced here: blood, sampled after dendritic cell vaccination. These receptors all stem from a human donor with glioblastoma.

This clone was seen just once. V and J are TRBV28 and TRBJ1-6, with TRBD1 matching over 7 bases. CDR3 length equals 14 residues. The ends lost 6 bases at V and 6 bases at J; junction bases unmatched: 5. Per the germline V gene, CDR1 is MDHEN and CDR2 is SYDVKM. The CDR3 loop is CASRFDRVNSPLHF. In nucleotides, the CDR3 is TGTGCCAGCAGATTTGACAGGGTTAATTCACCCCTCCACTTT.

The chain's CDR3 is CSEREGLEYNEQFF. The CDR3 region has the DNA TGCAGCGAAAGGGAGGGACTAGAGTACAATGAGCAGTTCTTC. The V gene is TRBV29-1, the J gene TRBJ2-1; 8 bases fit TRBD2. This CDR3 region has 14 residues. V lost 7 bases to trimming and J lost 4 bases; unmatched junction nucleotides: 9. Germline loops: CDR1 SQVTM, CDR2 ANQGSEA.

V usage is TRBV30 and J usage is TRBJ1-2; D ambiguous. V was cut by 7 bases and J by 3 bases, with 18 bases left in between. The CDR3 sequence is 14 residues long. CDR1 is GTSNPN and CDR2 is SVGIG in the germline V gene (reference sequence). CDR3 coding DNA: TGTGCCTCAACCTCCCCGGGAAATTACTATGGCTACACCTTC. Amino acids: CASTSPGNYYGYTF.